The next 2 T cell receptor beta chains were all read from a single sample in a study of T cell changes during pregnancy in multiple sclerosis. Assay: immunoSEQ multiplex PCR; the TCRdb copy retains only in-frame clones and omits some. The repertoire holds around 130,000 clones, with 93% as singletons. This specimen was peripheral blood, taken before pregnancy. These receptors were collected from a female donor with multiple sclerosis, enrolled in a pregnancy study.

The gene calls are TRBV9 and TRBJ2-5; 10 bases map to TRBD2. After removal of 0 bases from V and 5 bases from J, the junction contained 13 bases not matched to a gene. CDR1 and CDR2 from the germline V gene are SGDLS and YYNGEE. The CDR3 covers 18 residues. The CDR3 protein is CASSVAPSGSLGRETQYF. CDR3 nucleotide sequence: TGTGCCAGCAGCGTAGCGCCTAGCGGGAGTCTAGGGCGGGAGACCCAGTACTTC.

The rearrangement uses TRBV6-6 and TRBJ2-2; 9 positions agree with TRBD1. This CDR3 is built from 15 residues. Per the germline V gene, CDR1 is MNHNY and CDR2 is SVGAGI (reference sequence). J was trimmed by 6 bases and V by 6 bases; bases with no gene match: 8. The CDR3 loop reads CASRSPGQGSGELFF. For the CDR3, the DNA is TGTGCCAGCAGGTCACCGGGACAGGGATCCGGGGAGCTGTTTTTT.